A selection of T cell receptor beta chains follows, all from one sample in a study of blood T cell repertoires in COVID-19. The data were produced by immunoSEQ multiplex PCR, yet TCRdb's version contains in-frame clones alone and is incomplete. The sample consists of about 200,000 clones, about 85% of them appearing once. Sequencing input: peripheral blood. The receptors derive from a man between 60 and 75 years old with COVID-19, enrolled during active disease. Both conserved end residues are part of each CDR3. The D gene is left open where the match is weak. Expanded clones get a size class; other rows say once, few or many, or leave the size out.

CDR3 DNA,CDR3 protein,J gene,V gene,D gene,clone size
TGTGCCAGTAGTAAGACAGGGGCGGCGGACACTGAAGCTTTCTTT,CASSKTGAADTEAFF,TRBJ1-1,TRBV19,TRBD1,.
TGCGCCAGCAGCCAGGGACAAGCCGAAAAACTGTTTTTT,CASSQGQAEKLFF,TRBJ1-4,TRBV4-1,.,.
TGTGCCAGCACATCGGGGGGGCTCACGAACACTGAAGCTTTCTTT,CASTSGGLTNTEAFF,TRBJ1-1,TRBV18,.,.
TGTGCCAGCAGCCAAACAGGGAATAGCAATCAGCCCCAGCATTTT,CASSQTGNSNQPQHF,TRBJ1-5,TRBV7-9,.,few
TGTGCCAGCAGCTATTGGGACAGGGTCAAGCAGTACTTC,CASSYWDRVKQYF,TRBJ2-7,TRBV11-2,TRBD1,.
TGTGCCAGCAGCCCGGGGAGGGTAGCGGGAGCGGGGGAGACCCAGTACTTC,CASSPGRVAGAGETQYF,TRBJ2-5,TRBV3-1/TRBV3-2,TRBD2,.
TGTGCCAGCTCCCCGGTGGCAGGGGATTCACCCCTCCACTTT,CASSPVAGDSPLHF,TRBJ1-6,TRBV18,.,few
TGTGCCAGCTCAAGAGACAGCCAAGAGACCCAGTACTTC,CASSRDSQETQYF,TRBJ2-5,TRBV18,.,.
TGCGCCAGCAGCCAGAACAGGGGGACGAACACTGAAGCTTTCTTT,CASSQNRGTNTEAFF,TRBJ1-1,TRBV5-1,TRBD1,.
TGTGCCAGCAGTACCTTACAGGGTCCCAATTCACCCCTCCACTTT,CASSTLQGPNSPLHF,TRBJ1-6,TRBV6-5,.,.
TGTGCCAGCAGTGTACAGGGACCCCGTGGACTCTACGAGCAGTACTTC,CASSVQGPRGLYEQYF,TRBJ2-7,TRBV6-1,.,.
TGTGCCACCAGTGGCCGGGAGGGTAACACCATATATTTT,CATSGREGNTIYF,TRBJ1-3,TRBV24-1,.,.
TGTGCCGCCCGAAACCCGAGGGGAGGGACAGATACGCAGTATTTT,CAARNPRGGTDTQYF,TRBJ2-3,TRBV28,TRBD2,.
TGTGCTAGTGGTTTGGACCCAGGACAGGGGAACACTGAAGCTTTCTTT,CASGLDPGQGNTEAFF,TRBJ1-1,TRBV12-5,TRBD1,.
TGTGCCAGCAGTACGAAAGCCCAGGGGGCTGCGACAGATACGCAGTATTTT,CASSTKAQGAATDTQYF,TRBJ2-3,TRBV6-2/TRBV6-3,TRBD1,.
TGTGCCAGCAGCGGGACTAGCGGGAAATACGAGCAGTACTTC,CASSGTSGKYEQYF,TRBJ2-7,TRBV3-1/TRBV3-2,TRBD2,.